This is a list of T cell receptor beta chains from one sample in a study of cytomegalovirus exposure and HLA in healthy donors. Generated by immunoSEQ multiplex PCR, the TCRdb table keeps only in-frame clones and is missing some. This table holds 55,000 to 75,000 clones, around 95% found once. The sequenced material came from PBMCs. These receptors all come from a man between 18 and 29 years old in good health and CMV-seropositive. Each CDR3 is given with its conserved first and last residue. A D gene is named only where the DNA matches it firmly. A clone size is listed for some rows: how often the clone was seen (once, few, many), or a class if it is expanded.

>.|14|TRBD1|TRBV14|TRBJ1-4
CASSRTGGREKLFF
TGTGCCAGCAGCCGAACAGGGGGCAGAGAAAAACTGTTTTTT
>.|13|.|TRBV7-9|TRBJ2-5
CASSLNTQETQYF
TGTGCCAGCAGCTTAAACACCCAAGAGACCCAGTACTTC
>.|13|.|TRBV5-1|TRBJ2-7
CASAGPPTYEQYF
TGCGCCAGCGCGGGGCCTCCAACCTACGAGCAGTACTTC
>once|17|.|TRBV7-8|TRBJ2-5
CASSLDRKGANQETQYF
TGTGCCAGCAGCTTAGACAGGAAAGGCGCAAACCAAGAGACCCAGTACTTC
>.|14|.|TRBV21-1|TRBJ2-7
CASSKGTDPYEQYF
TGTGCCAGCAGCAAAGGGACAGACCCTTACGAGCAGTACTTC
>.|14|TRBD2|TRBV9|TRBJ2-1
CASSVGLAGGEQFF
TGTGCCAGCAGCGTGGGACTAGCGGGAGGGGAGCAGTTCTTC
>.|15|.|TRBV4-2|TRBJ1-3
CASRETLSSGNTIYF
TGTGCCAGCAGAGAGACACTGAGCTCTGGAAACACCATATATTTT
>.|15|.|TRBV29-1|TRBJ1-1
CSVVGGSSGYTEAFF
TGCAGCGTTGTTGGAGGGTCCTCGGGGTACACTGAAGCTTTCTTT
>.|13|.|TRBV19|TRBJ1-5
CASSPQVNQPQHF
TGTGCCAGTAGTCCACAGGTGAACCAGCCCCAGCATTTT
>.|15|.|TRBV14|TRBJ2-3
CASSQAGQITDTQYF
TGTGCCAGCAGCCAAGCAGGACAGATCACAGATACGCAGTATTTT
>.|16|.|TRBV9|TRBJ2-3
CASSVANNIATDTQYF
TGTGCCAGCAGCGTAGCAAACAACATAGCGACAGATACGCAGTATTTT
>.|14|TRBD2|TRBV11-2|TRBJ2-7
CASSFSLTSGEQYF
TGTGCCAGCAGCTTCTCCTTGACTAGCGGCGAGCAGTACTTC
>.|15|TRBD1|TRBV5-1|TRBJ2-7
CASSSTGTGGGEQYF
TGCGCCAGCAGCTCAACCGGGACAGGGGGGGGCGAGCAGTACTTC
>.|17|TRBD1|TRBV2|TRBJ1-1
CASSEQGAREGNTEAFF
TGTGCCAGCAGTGAACAGGGGGCGCGAGAGGGGAACACTGAAGCTTTCTTT
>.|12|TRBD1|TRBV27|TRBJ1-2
CANRDRENGYTF
TGTGCCAACCGGGACAGGGAAAACGGCTACACCTTC
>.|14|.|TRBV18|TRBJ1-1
CASSQTDRPSEAFF
TGTGCCAGCTCACAAACAGACAGGCCCTCTGAAGCTTTCTTT
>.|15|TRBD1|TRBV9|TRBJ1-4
CASSVGDSRNEKLFF
TGTGCCAGCAGCGTCGGGGACAGCCGTAATGAAAAACTGTTTTTT
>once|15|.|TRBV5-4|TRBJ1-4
CASSLGGAGNEKLFF
TGTGCCAGCAGCTTGGGAGGGGCGGGGAATGAAAAACTGTTTTTT
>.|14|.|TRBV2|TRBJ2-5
CASSRDSHGETQYF
TGTGCCAGCAGCCGGGACTCCCATGGGGAGACCCAGTACTTC
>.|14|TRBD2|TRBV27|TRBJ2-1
CASSGLAGGVEQFF
TGTGCCAGCAGTGGACTAGCGGGAGGCGTTGAGCAGTTCTTC